The 32 T cell receptor beta chains listed next were all sequenced from one sample in a study of blood T cell repertoires in COVID-19. Sequenced by immunoSEQ multiplex PCR; TCRdb stores in-frame clones only, minus some. The sample records about 13,000 clones, 85% to 90% being singletons. Source material: peripheral blood. These receptors all stem from a human donor with active COVID-19. The donor label of this sample is uncertain.

This clone was observed a few times. The chain carries TRBV3-1 (or the pseudogene TRBV3-2) and TRBJ2-5; 13 bases are shared with TRBD2. V lost 4 bases and J lost 3; bases outside the gene matches: 8. Germline CDR1 and CDR2: LGHDT and YNNKEL (reference sequence). CDR3 length: 17 residues. The CDR3 DNA reads TGTGCCAGCAGCCGCCGACCCGGACTAGCGGGGGAAGAGACCCAGTACTTC. This translates into CASSRRPGLAGEETQYF.

The chain joins TRBV19 to TRBJ2-7, with D possibly matching TRBD2 (5 bases). The CDR3 spans 17 residues. Trimming cost V 2 bases and J 4 bases, with 21 bases left between them. Germline CDR1 LNHDA, CDR2 SQIVND (reference sequence). The CDR3 region has the DNA TGTGCCAGTAGTATACGTCTGACCGGCCAGGACTTTTACGAGCAGTACTTC. Translation gives CASSIRLTGQDFYEQYF.

The J gene is TRBJ2-2, the V gene TRBV9, with 11 bases lining up with TRBD1. CDR1 is SGDLS, CDR2 YYNGEE, per germline. The CDR3 length is 16 residues. V gave up 4 bases and J gave up 2 bases; unmatched junction bases: 4. CDR3 protein: CASSFGQGANTGELFF. CDR3 coding DNA: TGTGCCAGCAGCTTCGGACAGGGGGCCAACACCGGGGAGCTGTTTTTT.

This clone was found once. The V and J genes are TRBV7-8 and TRBJ2-6; D gene ambiguous. This CDR3 is 17 amino acids long. Germline V gives CDR1 SGHVS, CDR2 FQNEAQ. V lost 2 bases and J lost 0, with 11 bases in between. CDR3 region: CASSLQQVISGANVLTF. CDR3 DNA: TGTGCCAGCAGCTTACAGCAGGTTATCTCTGGGGCCAACGTCCTGACTTTC.

V usage is TRBV29-1 and J usage is TRBJ2-3, with TRBD2 as a possible D gene (5 bases). The ends were cut back, 4 bases at V and 1 base at J, with 6 bases in the middle. This CDR3 region has 12 residues. Germline V gene sequence: CDR1 SQVTM, CDR2 ANQGSEA. CDR3 in amino acids: CSVVEGTDTQYF. CDR3 nucleotide sequence: TGCAGCGTTGTGGAGGGCACAGATACGCAGTATTTT.

The chain has TRBV2 and TRBJ2-1, with 13 bases identical to TRBD2. This CDR3 has 17 residues. Looked up from germline, CDR1 is SNHLY and CDR2 is FYNNEI. The ends lost 4 bases at V and 4 bases at J; junction bases unmatched: 7. CDR3 sequence reads: CASSGIRTSGGYNEQFF. DNA of the CDR3: TGTGCCAGCAGTGGAATAAGGACTAGCGGGGGATACAATGAGCAGTTCTTC.

The chain is built from TRBV2 and TRBJ1-1, with no clear D. Trimming took 2 bases from V and 3 from J, leaving 7 bases between them. The CDR3 is 13 amino acids. Germline CDR1 and CDR2: SNHLY and FYNNEI. CDR3 loop: CASSERRHTEAFF. The CDR3 DNA reads as TGTGCCAGCAGTGAACGCAGGCACACTGAAGCTTTCTTT.

V gene TRBV7-3 combines with J gene TRBJ2-7; D possibly corresponds to TRBD2 (5 bases). V lost 0 bases to trimming and J lost 2 bases, with 11 bases between them. The CDR3 extends over 15 amino acids. Germline CDR1 reads SGHTA; CDR2 reads FQGTGA. CDR3 nucleotide sequence: TGTGCCAGCAGCTTAACGGACGGGATCCCCTACGAGCAGTACTTC. It codes for CASSLTDGIPYEQYF.

This clone came up once. The CDR3 region has the DNA TGTGCCAGCTCACCACGAGAAACAGATACGCAGTATTTT. This codes for CASSPRETDTQYF. The chain employs TRBV18 and TRBJ2-3; D gene uncertain. The CDR3 totals 13 residues. Germline CDR1 KGHSH, CDR2 LQKENI. Trimming took off 1 base at V and 3 bases at J, with 5 bases between the two ends.

The CDR3 reads CASSLNYEQFF. The CDR3 DNA sequence: TGTGCCAGCAGTTTGAACTATGAGCAGTTCTTC. The chain joins TRBV12-3 or TRBV12-4 to TRBJ2-1; the D is unclear. Trimming took off 3 bases at V and 8 bases at J, with 5 bases between the two ends. The CDR3 runs to 11 residues.

V usage is TRBV5-6 and J usage is TRBJ2-3; D unresolved. The V and J ends lost 2 bases and 1 base respectively, with 8 bases between them. Germline-derived CDR1 and CDR2 are SGHDT and YYEEEE. This CDR3 contains 14 residues. The CDR3 sequence: CASSLAPGTDTQYF. Here the CDR3 DNA reads TGTGCCAGCAGCTTAGCTCCGGGCACAGATACGCAGTATTTT.

The rearrangement links TRBV3-1 (or the pseudogene TRBV3-2) to TRBJ1-1; TRBD1 agrees at 7 bases. Germline V gene data show CDR1 as LGHDT and CDR2 as YNNKEL (reference sequence). The V and J ends lost 3 bases and 0 bases, in that order; junction bases with no gene match: 7. The CDR3 is 16 amino acids. In DNA form, the CDR3 reads TGTGCCAGCAGCCAGAAAGGGGACAGAGTGAACACTGAAGCTTTCTTT. Its translation is CASSQKGDRVNTEAFF.

The sample holds a few counts of this clone. The chain uses TRBV7-3 and TRBJ2-5, with a possible D match to TRBD2 (6 bases). The germline V gene encodes CDR1 SGHTA and CDR2 FQGTGA. The CDR3 has 13 residues. V was trimmed by 3 bases and J by 5 bases, leaving 10 bases between them. The CDR3 bases are TGTGCCAGCAGCTTGGGACTGGGGGAGACCCAGTACTTC. It yields the protein CASSLGLGETQYF.

The V gene is TRBV29-1, the J gene TRBJ1-1; tentatively, D is TRBD1 (5 bases). Trimming took 3 bases from V and 9 from J, leaving 11 bases between them. Germline V gives CDR1 SQVTM, CDR2 ANQGSEA. The CDR3 runs to 11 residues. The CDR3 protein is CSVDAGFQAFF. DNA for the CDR3: TGCAGCGTTGATGCAGGGTTTCAAGCTTTCTTT.

V usage is TRBV7-2 and J usage is TRBJ2-7; possible D gene TRBD1, 6 bases. Deletions cut 3 bases from V and 4 bases from J, with 19 bases between. This CDR3 has 16 residues. Germline lookup yields CDR1 SGHTA and CDR2 FQGNSA. The chain's CDR3 is CASSFLNGDILYEQYF. In nucleotides, the CDR3 is TGTGCCAGCAGCTTCCTCAACGGGGACATCCTTTACGAGCAGTACTTC.

The chain uses TRBV9 and TRBJ2-5; TRBD1 agrees at 7 bases. The CDR3 totals 15 residues. Germline CDR1 reads SGDLS; CDR2 reads YYNGEE. V was clipped by 3 bases and J by 1 base; unmatched bases: 6. Here the CDR3 DNA reads TGTGCCAGCAGCGGCCACAGGGGTATCCAAGAGACCCAGTACTTC. Translating gives CASSGHRGIQETQYF.

As regards this clone: At one end, the junction sequence differs from germline, possibly due to a read error. The chain combines TRBV18 with TRBJ1-1; D ambiguous. The CDR3 is 13 amino acids. The germline CDR1 and CDR2 sequences are KGHSH and LQKENI. The CDR3 is CASSRAMSTEAFF. CDR3 DNA sequence: TGTGCCAGTTCACGGGCGATGAGTACTGAAGCTTTCTTT. Supplemented by reference TRBV18 and TRBJ1-1, the full variable domain reads NAGVMQNPRHLVRRRGQEARLRCSPMKGHSHVYWYRQLPEEGLKFMVYLQKENIIDESGMPKERFSAEFPKEGPSILRIQQVVRGDSAAYFCASSRAMSTEAFFGQGTRLTVV.

The chain carries TRBV12-3 or TRBV12-4 and TRBJ2-7; D is unresolved. V was clipped by 6 bases and J by 4 bases, with 10 bases between them. The CDR3 is 12 residues long. For the CDR3, the DNA is TGTGCCAGCAGATCCGGGTTGTACGAGCAGTACTTC. Translating it yields CASRSGLYEQYF.

The chain uses TRBV2 and TRBJ2-7; TRBD2 matches at 10 bases. Germline V gene sequence: CDR1 SNHLY, CDR2 FYNNEI. V lost 4 bases, J lost 3 bases, and 6 bases stayed unmatched. This CDR3 is built from 15 residues. CDR3 bases: TGTGCCAGCAGTGTATCTAGCGGGGGTCGCTACGAGCAGTACTTC. Translation gives CASSVSSGGRYEQYF. The whole variable domain, filled in from reference TRBV2 and TRBJ2-7, reads EPEVTQTPSHQVTQMGQEVILRCVPISNHLYFYWYRQILGQKVEFLVSFYNNEISEKSEIFDDQFSVERPDGSNFTLKIRSTKLEDSAMYFCASSVSSGGRYEQYFGPGTRLTVT.

This sequence joins TRBV6-5 and TRBJ2-2, with 8 bases fitting TRBD2. The V gene's germline CDR1 is MNHEY and CDR2 SVGAGI. This CDR3 region has 16 residues. Losses at the gene ends were 3 bases for V and 2 bases for J; bases not matched to a gene: 5. The CDR3 DNA reads as TGTGCCAGCAGTTATCATCGGGGGGGCAACACCGGGGAGCTGTTTTTT. Translation: CASSYHRGGNTGELFF.

This clone has a handful of counts. This chain uses TRBV6-6 with TRBJ1-1; TRBD1 aligns across 7 bases. CDR3 length equals 13 residues. Trimming cost V 6 bases and J 2 bases; bases outside gene matches: 3. CDR1 is MNHNY and CDR2 is SVGAGI in the germline V gene (reference sequence). CDR3 DNA: TGTGCCAGCAGAAGACAGGGTAACACTGAAGCTTTCTTT. Its protein product is CASRRQGNTEAFF.

This chain joins TRBV14 and TRBJ2-5; TRBD1 matches 7 bases. CDR1 and CDR2 from the germline V gene are SGHDN and FVKESK. Trimming removed 0 bases from V and 2 bases from J; junction bases left unmatched: 6. The CDR3 has 16 amino acids. CDR3 sequence (DNA): TGTGCCAGCAGCCAAGATCAAGGGACAGTTCAAGAGACCCAGTACTTC. Translating it yields CASSQDQGTVQETQYF.

This clone occurred a few times. V is TRBV5-1 and J is TRBJ2-1; a possible D gene is TRBD2 (7 bases). V dropped 1 base and J dropped 8 bases, with 19 bases sitting between them. CDR1 SGHRS and CDR2 YFSETQ come from the germline V gene. This CDR3 comprises 16 residues. The CDR3 DNA is TGCGCCAGCAGCTTGTTGGGCAGGGGAGGGATAGATGAGCAGTTCTTC. This codes for CASSLLGRGGIDEQFF. Full variable domain (missing parts from reference TRBV5-1 and TRBJ2-1): KAGVTQTPRYLIKTRGQQVTLSCSPISGHRSVSWYQQTPGQGLQFLFEYFSETQRNKGNFPGRFSGRQFSNSRSEMNVSTLELGDSALYLCASSLLGRGGIDEQFFGPGTRLTVL.

This clone was seen more than once but under ten times. This rearrangement joins TRBV5-6 to TRBJ1-4, with unresolved D. This CDR3 has 16 amino acids. Per germline, CDR1 SGHDT and CDR2 YYEEEE. V lost 3 bases and J lost 0, with 12 bases in between. The chain's CDR3 is CASSSYVEATNEKLFF. As DNA, the CDR3 is TGTGCCAGCAGCTCCTATGTGGAGGCAACTAATGAAAAACTGTTTTTT.

This chain joins TRBV5-6 and TRBJ2-1; 9 bases are shared with TRBD1. Germline CDR1 and CDR2: SGHDT and YYEEEE. The CDR3 is 15 amino acids. With V trimmed by 3 bases and J by 1 base, 2 bases remained unmatched. The CDR3 region is CASSWGQGSYNEQFF. Here the CDR3 DNA reads TGTGCCAGCAGCTGGGGACAGGGTTCCTACAATGAGCAGTTCTTC.

The CDR3 here is CASRDRDSYEQYF. The CDR3 DNA reads TGTGCCAGCCGGGACAGGGATTCCTACGAGCAGTACTTC. This sequence joins TRBV12-3 or TRBV12-4 and TRBJ2-7, with 9 nucleotides matching TRBD1. Trimming removed 8 bases from V and 1 base from J; junction bases left unmatched: 3. This CDR3 has 13 amino acids.

The chain joins TRBV5-1 to TRBJ2-3; tentative D call: TRBD2 (5 bases). The ends were cut back, 3 bases at V and 6 bases at J, with 20 bases in the middle. This CDR3 region has 16 residues. Germline assignment: CDR1 SGHRS and CDR2 YFSETQ. In nucleotides, the CDR3 is TGCGCCAGCAGCTCCGGCCCAGACTACCCAAAGGATACGCAGTATTTT. Translation gives CASSSGPDYPKDTQYF.

This chain uses TRBV29-1 with TRBJ2-5; weak D call: TRBD2 (7 bases). V dropped 8 bases and J dropped 9 bases, with 19 bases sitting between them. The V gene's germline CDR1 is SQVTM and CDR2 ANQGSEA. This CDR3 spans 12 amino acids. The CDR3 sequence: CSSRWGGEAQYF. DNA of the CDR3: TGCAGCTCCCGTTGGGGGGGCGAGGCCCAGTACTTC.

This clone was recorded once. This CDR3 is CASRRPGGPGETQYF. The CDR3 nucleotides read TGTGCCAGCAGGAGGCCGGGGGGGCCGGGGGAGACCCAGTACTTC. V usage is TRBV6-5 and J usage is TRBJ2-5, with TRBD2 matching over 8 bases. With 6 bases clipped from V and 5 bases from J, the junction kept 11 bases outside the gene matches. The CDR3 is made up of 15 amino acids. Germline V gene lookup returns CDR1 MNHEY and CDR2 SVGAGI.

This sequence joins TRBV19 and TRBJ1-4; 9 positions agree with TRBD1. From germline, CDR1 is LNHDA and CDR2 SQIVND (reference sequence). This CDR3 region has 15 residues. J was trimmed by 6 bases and V by 7 bases; bases with no gene match: 9. The CDR3 region is CASIQTGGVHEKLFF. CDR3 in DNA: TGTGCCAGTATACAAACAGGGGGCGTTCATGAAAAACTGTTTTTT.

DNA of the CDR3: TGCGCCAGCAGCTCCGGGACAGAGACCGGGGAGCTGTTTTTT. Amino acid sequence: CASSSGTETGELFF. This chain uses TRBV5-1 with TRBJ2-2; 7 bases map to TRBD1. CDR1 is SGHRS and CDR2 is YFSETQ in the germline V gene. V was clipped by 3 bases and J by 5 bases; unmatched bases: 4. This CDR3 is 14 amino acids long. The whole variable domain, remainder taken from reference TRBV5-1 and TRBJ2-2, is KAGVTQTPRYLIKTRGQQVTLSCSPISGHRSVSWYQQTPGQGLQFLFEYFSETQRNKGNFPGRFSGRQFSNSRSEMNVSTLELGDSALYLCASSSGTETGELFFGEGSRLTVL.

This clone was recorded a few times. V is TRBV7-9 and J is TRBJ2-3; 8 nucleotides match TRBD1. The CDR3 has 13 amino acids. V was pared by 11 bases and J by 3 bases, with 7 bases of the junction left unmatched. CDR1 is SEHNR, CDR2 FQNEAQ, per germline (reference sequence). CDR3 DNA sequence: TGTGCCGTGACAGGGGAGGAGACAGATACGCAGTATTTT. Its protein is CAVTGEETDTQYF.